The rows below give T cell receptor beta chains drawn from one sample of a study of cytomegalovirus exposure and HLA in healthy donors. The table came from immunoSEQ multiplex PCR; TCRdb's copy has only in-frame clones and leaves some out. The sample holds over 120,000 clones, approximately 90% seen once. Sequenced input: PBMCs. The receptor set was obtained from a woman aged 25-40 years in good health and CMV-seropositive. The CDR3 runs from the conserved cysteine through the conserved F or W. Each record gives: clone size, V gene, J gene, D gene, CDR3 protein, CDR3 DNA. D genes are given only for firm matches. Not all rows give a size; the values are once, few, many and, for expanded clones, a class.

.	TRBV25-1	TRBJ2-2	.	CASSAQSRVGELFF	TGTGCCAGCAGCGCCCAATCGAGGGTCGGGGAGCTGTTTTTT
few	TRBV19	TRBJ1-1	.	CASTNVAGVTEAFF	TGTGCCAGTACCAATGTGGCAGGGGTCACTGAAGCTTTCTTT
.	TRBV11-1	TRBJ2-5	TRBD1	CASRGGQTGETQYF	TGTGCCAGCCGAGGGGGCCAGACTGGAGAGACCCAGTACTTC
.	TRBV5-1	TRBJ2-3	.	CASSQYGGSTDTQYF	TGCGCCAGCAGCCAGTACGGGGGTAGCACAGATACGCAGTATTTT
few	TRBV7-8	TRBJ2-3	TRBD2	CASSLYGLAIETDTQYF	TGTGCCAGCAGCTTATATGGACTAGCGATTGAGACAGATACGCAGTATTTT
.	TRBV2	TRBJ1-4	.	CASTLSTGLFF	TGTGCCAGCACCTTATCGACGGGACTGTTTTTT
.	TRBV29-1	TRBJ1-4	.	CSVGSEAVNEKLFF	TGCAGCGTTGGTTCTGAGGCTGTCAATGAAAAACTGTTTTTT
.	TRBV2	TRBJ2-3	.	CASSPPPDTQYF	TGTGCCAGCAGCCCTCCTCCAGATACGCAGTATTTT
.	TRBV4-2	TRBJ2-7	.	CASSQEAGSTYEQYF	TGTGCCAGCAGCCAAGAAGCAGGGTCCACCTACGAGCAGTACTTC
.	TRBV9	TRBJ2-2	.	CASNPMGPTGELFF	TGTGCCAGCAACCCAATGGGGCCGACCGGGGAGCTGTTTTTT
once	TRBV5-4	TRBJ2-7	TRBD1	CASSLGQGAGYEQYF	TGTGCCAGCAGCTTGGGACAGGGGGCGGGGTACGAGCAGTACTTC
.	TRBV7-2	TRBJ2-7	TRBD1	CASSLLGTVDEQYF	TGTGCCAGCAGCTTGCTTGGGACAGTTGACGAGCAGTACTTC
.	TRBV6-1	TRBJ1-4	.	CASSEKVDSFNEKLFF	TGTGCCAGCAGTGAAAAGGTGGACAGTTTTAATGAAAAACTGTTTTTT
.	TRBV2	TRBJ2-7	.	CASNRYLYYEQYF	TGTGCCAGCAACAGGTATCTCTACTACGAGCAGTACTTC
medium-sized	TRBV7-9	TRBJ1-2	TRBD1	CASSLAHGQGNGYTF	TGTGCCAGCAGCTTAGCCCACGGACAGGGCAATGGCTACACCTTC
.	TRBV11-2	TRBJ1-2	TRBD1	CASSLPGQGDYGYTF	TGTGCCAGCAGCTTACCCGGACAGGGCGACTATGGCTACACCTTC
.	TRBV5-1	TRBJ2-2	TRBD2	CASSRTTSGSRTGELFF	TGCGCCAGCAGCAGGACCACTAGCGGGAGTAGGACCGGGGAGCTGTTTTTT
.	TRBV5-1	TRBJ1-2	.	CASSLVGGLDYGYTF	TGCGCCAGCAGCTTGGTAGGAGGGCTCGACTATGGCTACACCTTC
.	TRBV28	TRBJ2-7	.	CASTLAISPYEQYF	TGTGCCAGCACCTTAGCGATTAGCCCCTACGAGCAGTACTTC
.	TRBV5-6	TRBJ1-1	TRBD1	CASSTDRSTEAFF	TGTGCCAGCAGCACGGACAGGAGCACTGAAGCTTTCTTT
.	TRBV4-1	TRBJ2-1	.	CASSQDGAGFIYNEQFF	TGCGCCAGCAGCCAAGACGGGGCGGGATTCATATACAATGAGCAGTTCTTC
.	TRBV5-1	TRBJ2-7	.	CASSLLSSSYEQYF	TGCGCCAGCAGCTTGCTCTCAAGCTCCTACGAGCAGTACTTC
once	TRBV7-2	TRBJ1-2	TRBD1	CASRSTRGFGYTF	TGTGCCAGCAGATCGACCAGGGGGTTTGGCTACACCTTC
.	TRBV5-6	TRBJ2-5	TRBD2	CASSLDLAGRETQYF	TGTGCCAGCAGCTTGGACCTAGCGGGGCGGGAGACCCAGTACTTC
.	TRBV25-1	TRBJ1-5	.	CASSPGGLGQPQHF	TGTGCCAGCAGTCCGGGAGGGTTAGGTCAGCCCCAGCATTTT
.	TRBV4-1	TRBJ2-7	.	CASSRRQVEDEQYF	TGCGCCAGCAGCCGCAGACAGGTCGAGGACGAGCAGTACTTC
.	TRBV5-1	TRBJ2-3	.	CASSTGQIYTDTQYF	TGCGCCAGCAGCACAGGACAGATATACACAGATACGCAGTATTTT